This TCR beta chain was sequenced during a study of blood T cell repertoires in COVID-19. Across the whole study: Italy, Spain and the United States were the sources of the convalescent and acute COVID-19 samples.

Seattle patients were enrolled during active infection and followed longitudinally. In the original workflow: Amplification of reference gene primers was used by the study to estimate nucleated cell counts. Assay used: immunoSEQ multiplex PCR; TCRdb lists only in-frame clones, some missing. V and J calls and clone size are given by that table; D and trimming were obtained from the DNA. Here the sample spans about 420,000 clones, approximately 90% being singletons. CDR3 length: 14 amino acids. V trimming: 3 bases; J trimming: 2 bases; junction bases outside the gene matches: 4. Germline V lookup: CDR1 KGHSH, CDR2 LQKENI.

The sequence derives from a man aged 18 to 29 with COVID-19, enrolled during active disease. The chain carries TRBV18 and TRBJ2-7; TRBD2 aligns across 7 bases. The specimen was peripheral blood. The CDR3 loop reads CASSPPGLTYEQYF. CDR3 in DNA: TGTGCCAGCTCACCGCCGGGACTAACCTACGAGCAGTACTTC.